This T cell receptor (beta chain) was captured in a study of cytomegalovirus exposure and HLA in healthy donors. Of note for this clone: Its antigen remains unknown.

Study-wide findings and caveats: Under in vitro conditions, a few CMV-associated chains were confirmed as specific for CMV antigens. Common viral pathogens seemed to be connected with several of the most significant clusters, according to a later analysis. Per a later analysis, HLA-associated TCR beta chains showed more clonal expansion than other, equally common TCR beta chains.

Trimming shortened V by 9 bases and J by 6 bases, and 23 bases separated the two germline ends. The CDR3 sequence is 15 residues long. Germline CDR1 is MDHEN and CDR2 is SYDVKM. Researchers ran the PCR with 60 Vbeta and 13 Jbeta primers. Sequenced by immunoSEQ multiplex PCR; TCRdb stores in-frame clones only, minus some. The sample includes tens of thousands of clones, around 78% of them seen just once. The TCR originated in a man aged 45-65 years in good health and CMV-seronegative. Sequenced material: PBMCs. V is TRBV28 and J is TRBJ1-1, with a tentative D call TRBD1 (6 bases). The CDR3, as DNA: TGTGCCAGTCTACTGATGGGGGCCCCTTTGGCTGAAGCTTTCTTT. Its translation: CASLLMGAPLAEAFF.